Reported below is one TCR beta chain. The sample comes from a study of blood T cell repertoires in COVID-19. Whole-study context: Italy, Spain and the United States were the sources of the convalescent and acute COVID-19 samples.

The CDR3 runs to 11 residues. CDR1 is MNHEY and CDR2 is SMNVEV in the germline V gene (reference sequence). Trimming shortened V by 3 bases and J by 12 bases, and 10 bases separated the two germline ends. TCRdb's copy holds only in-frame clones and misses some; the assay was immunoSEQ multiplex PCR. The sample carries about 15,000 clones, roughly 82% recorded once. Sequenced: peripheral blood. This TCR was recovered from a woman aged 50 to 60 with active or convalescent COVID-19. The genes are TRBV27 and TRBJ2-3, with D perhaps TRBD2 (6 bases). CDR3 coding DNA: TGTGCCAGCAGTTTCGGGCGGGATCAGTATTTT. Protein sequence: CASSFGRDQYF.